This TCR beta chain was documented in a study of human T cells and chemical hapten exposure. As regards this clonotype: The antigen is unknown.

The CDR3 runs 14 residues. The V gene lost 6 bases and the J gene lost 6 bases, with 15 bases spanning the gap. Germline V gene sequence: CDR1 DFQATT, CDR2 SNEGSKA (reference sequence). Study conclusions and caveats: Expanded TCRs created a significantly greater count of big CDR3 similarity clusters than controls did.

As to time point: patch test 3, about 24 weeks after DPC sensitization. Specified treatment: therapeutic diphenylcyclopropenone sensitization with weekly scalp DPC. Patients had alopecia, were aged 18 to 70, and were not pregnant. Unique molecular identifiers were attached to individual cDNA molecules within the library. MiXCR, applied by TCRdb to the RACE reads, yields one record per CDR3 protein. The sample yields under 200,000 distinct CDR3 sequences, roughly 26% seen once. The receptor was derived from a woman aged 18 to 35 with alopecia areata. Some clones in this sample may be carry-over from other donors' samples. The starting material was whole blood, obtained in connection with sensitization to the hapten diphenylcyclopropenone (DPC). V usage is TRBV20-1 and J usage is TRBJ1-6; D possibly corresponds to TRBD1 (5 bases). The CDR3 DNA follows: TGCAGTGCCCCCTCGATGGGGACTAATTCACCCCTCCACTTT. This sequence encodes CSAPSMGTNSPLHF.